This TCR beta chain was documented in a study of control samples from healthy donors and cancer patients. Produced via immunoSEQ multiplex PCR; TCRdb's table is partial and in-frame only. The sample includes 120,000 or so clones, roughly 92% of them seen just once. Unmatched junction bases numbered 5, after V lost 8 bases and J lost 2 bases. Germline assignment: CDR1 SNHLY and CDR2 FYNNEI. CDR3 size: 13 residues. The sequence was obtained from a man aged 80 or over with head and neck cancer. V usage is TRBV2 and J usage is TRBJ2-7, with 8 bases lining up with TRBD1. Sequenced input: PBMCs. This chain's CDR3 is CASQGQETYEQYF. The DNA for the CDR3 is TGTGCCAGCCAGGGACAGGAAACCTACGAGCAGTACTTC.